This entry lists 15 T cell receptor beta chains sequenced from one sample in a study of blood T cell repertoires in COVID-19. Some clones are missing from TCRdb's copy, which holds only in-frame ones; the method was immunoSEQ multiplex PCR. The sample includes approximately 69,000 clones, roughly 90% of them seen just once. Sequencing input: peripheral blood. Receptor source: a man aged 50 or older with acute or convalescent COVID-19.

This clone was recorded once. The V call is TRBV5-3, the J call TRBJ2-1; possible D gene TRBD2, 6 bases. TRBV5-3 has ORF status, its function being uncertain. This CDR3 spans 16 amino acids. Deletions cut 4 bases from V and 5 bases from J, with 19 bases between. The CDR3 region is CARSPGGDSGNNEQFF. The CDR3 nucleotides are TGTGCCAGAAGCCCCGGCGGTGATAGCGGCAACAATGAGCAGTTCTTC.

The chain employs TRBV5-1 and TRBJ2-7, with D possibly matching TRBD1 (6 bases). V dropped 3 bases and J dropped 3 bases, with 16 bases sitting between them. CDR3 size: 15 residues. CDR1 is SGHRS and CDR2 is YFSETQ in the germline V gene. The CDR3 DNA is TGCGCCAGCAGCTCCACCGGGACACCAATCTACGAGCAGTACTTC. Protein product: CASSSTGTPIYEQYF.

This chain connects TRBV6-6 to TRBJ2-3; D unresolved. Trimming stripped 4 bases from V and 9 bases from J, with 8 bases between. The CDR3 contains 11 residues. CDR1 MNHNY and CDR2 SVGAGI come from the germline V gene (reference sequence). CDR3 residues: CASSSGWTQYF. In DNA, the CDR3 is TGTGCCAGCAGTTCAGGATGGACGCAGTATTTT.

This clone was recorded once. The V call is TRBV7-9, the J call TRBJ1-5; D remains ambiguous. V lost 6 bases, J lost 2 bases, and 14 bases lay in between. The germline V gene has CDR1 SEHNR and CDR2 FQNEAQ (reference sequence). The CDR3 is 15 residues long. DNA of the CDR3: TGTGCCAGCAGTGGGCCCTCCCAGGGCAATCAGCCCCAGCATTTT. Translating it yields CASSGPSQGNQPQHF.

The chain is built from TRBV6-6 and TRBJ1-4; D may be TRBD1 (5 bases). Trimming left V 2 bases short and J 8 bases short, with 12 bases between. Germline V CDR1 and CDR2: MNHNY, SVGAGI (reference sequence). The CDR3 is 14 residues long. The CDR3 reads CASSYKTEREKLFF. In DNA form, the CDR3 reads TGTGCCAGCAGTTACAAGACAGAGCGAGAAAAACTGTTTTTT.

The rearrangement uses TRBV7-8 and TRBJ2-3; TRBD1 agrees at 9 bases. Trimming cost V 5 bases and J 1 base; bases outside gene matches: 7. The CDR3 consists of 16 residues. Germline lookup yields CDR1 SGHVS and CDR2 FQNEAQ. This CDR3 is CASSRGQGSGTDTQYF. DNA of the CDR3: TGTGCCAGCAGCCGAGGACAGGGGAGTGGCACAGATACGCAGTATTTT.

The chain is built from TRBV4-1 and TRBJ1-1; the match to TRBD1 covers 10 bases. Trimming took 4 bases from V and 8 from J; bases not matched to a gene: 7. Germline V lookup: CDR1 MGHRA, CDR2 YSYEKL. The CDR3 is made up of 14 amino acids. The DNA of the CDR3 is TGCGCCAGCAGCCTGGACAGGGGGGACCAGGAAGCTTTCTTT. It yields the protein CASSLDRGDQEAFF.

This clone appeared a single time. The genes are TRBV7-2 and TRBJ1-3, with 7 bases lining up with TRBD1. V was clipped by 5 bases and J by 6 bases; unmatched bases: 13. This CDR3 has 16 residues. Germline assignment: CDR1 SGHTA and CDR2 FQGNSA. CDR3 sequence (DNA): TGTGCCAGCAGCCCCCGGACAGGCACTCGTGAAAACACCATATATTTT. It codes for CASSPRTGTRENTIYF.

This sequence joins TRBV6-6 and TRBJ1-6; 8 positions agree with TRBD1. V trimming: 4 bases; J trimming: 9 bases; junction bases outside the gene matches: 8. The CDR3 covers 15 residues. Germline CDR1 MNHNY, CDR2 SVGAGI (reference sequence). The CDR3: CASSFVPGQASPLHF. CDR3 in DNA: TGTGCCAGCAGTTTCGTCCCGGGACAGGCTTCACCCCTCCACTTT.

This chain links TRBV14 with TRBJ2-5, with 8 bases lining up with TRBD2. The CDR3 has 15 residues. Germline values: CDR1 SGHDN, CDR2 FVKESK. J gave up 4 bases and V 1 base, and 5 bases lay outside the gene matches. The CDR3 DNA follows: TGTGCCAGCAGCCAAGGAGCGGGGGAAGGAGAGACCCAGTACTTC. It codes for CASSQGAGEGETQYF.

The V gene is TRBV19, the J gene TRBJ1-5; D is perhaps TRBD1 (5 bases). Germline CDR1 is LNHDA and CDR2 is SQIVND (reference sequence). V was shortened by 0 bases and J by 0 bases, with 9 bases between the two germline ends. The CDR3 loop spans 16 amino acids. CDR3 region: CASSIEGRYSNQPQHF. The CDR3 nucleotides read TGTGCCAGTAGTATAGAGGGGCGGTATAGCAATCAGCCCCAGCATTTT.

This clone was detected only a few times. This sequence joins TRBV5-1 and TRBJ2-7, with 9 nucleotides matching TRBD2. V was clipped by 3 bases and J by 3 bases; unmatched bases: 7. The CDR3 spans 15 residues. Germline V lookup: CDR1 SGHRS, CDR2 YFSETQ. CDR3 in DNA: TGCGCCAGCAGCTACCTTAGCGGGAGTCTCTACGAGCAGTACTTC. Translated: CASSYLSGSLYEQYF.

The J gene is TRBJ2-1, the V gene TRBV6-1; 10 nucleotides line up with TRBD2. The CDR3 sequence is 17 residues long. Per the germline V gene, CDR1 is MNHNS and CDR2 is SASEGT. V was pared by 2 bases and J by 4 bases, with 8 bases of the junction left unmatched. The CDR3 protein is CASSEPPGLALYNEQFF. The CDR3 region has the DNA TGTGCCAGCAGTGAACCCCCGGGACTAGCGCTATACAATGAGCAGTTCTTC.

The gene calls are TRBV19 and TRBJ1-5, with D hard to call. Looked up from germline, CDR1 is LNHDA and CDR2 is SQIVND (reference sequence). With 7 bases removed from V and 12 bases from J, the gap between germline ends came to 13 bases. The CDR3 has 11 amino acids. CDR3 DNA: TGTGCCAGTATCGGAGGCAGCCACCAGCATTTT. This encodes CASIGGSHQHF.

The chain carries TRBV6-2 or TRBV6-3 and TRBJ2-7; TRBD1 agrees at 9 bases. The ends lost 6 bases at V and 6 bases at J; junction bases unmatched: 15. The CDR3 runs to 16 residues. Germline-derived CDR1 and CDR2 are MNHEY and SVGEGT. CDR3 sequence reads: CASSSPRNTGGGEQYF. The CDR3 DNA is TGTGCCAGCAGCTCTCCCCGCAACACAGGGGGCGGCGAGCAGTACTTC.